The clone carrying this T cell receptor (beta chain) was seen just once. Unmatched junction bases numbered 1, after V lost 1 base and J lost 2 bases. CDR1 is KGHSH and CDR2 is LQKENI in the germline V gene. The CDR3 contains 14 residues. Original data processing: Amplifying reference gene primers gave estimates of nucleated cell counts. Profiled with immunoSEQ multiplex PCR; TCRdb holds only in-frame clones, not every one. D and trimming were read from the DNA, whereas the V and J calls and clone size are those reported in that table. This table holds fewer than 140,000 clones, approximately 80% found once. The source of the sample is a study of blood T cell repertoires in COVID-19. The overall study: Sources were T cells, B-cell-depleted T cells, or PBMCs; the material itself was cDNA or gDNA.

The receptor comes from a man of 80 years or more with COVID-19, enrolled during active disease. Sequenced: peripheral blood. V and J are TRBV18 and TRBJ1-2, with TRBD1 matching 7 bases. CDR3 amino acids: CASSPQTGNYGYTF. The DNA of the CDR3 is TGTGCCAGCTCACCACAGACAGGGAACTATGGCTACACCTTC.